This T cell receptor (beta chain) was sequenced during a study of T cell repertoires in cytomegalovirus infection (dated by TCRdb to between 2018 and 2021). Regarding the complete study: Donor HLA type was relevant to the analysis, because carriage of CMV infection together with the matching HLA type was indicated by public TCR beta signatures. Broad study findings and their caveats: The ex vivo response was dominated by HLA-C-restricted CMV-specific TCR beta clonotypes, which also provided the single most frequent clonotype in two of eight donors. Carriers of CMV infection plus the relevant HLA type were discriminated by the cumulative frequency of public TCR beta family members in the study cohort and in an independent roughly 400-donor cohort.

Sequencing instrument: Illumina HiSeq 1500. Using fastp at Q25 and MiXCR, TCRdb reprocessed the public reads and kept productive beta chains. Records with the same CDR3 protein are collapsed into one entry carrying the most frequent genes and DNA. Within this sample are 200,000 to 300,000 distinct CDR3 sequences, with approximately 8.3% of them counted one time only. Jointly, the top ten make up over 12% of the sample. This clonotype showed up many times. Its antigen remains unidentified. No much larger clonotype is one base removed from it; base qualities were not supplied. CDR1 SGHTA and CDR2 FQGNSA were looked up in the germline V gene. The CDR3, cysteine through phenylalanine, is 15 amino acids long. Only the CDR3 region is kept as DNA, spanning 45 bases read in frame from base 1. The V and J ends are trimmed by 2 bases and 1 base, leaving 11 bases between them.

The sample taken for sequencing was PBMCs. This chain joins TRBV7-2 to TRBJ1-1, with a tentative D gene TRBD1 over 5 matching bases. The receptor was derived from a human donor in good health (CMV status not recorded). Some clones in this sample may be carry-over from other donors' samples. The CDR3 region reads CASSLYGARNTEAFF. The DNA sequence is TGTGCCAGCAGCTTATACGGGGCCCGGAACACTGAAGCTTTCTTT.